Following are 19 T cell receptor beta chains from one sample sequenced in a study of Ad26.COV2.S vaccination and SARS-CoV-2 variants. Here immunoSEQ multiplex PCR was the method, and the copy in TCRdb shows in-frame clones only, minus some. This table holds approximately 410,000 clones, around 92% found once. Treatment given: some 20 received Ad26.COV2.S at low or high dose, single or two shots; roughly five received placebo; per-sample allocation not given. Day 63 after the first injection of vaccine or placebo was the sampling time. The sequenced sample was peripheral blood, obtained in a trial of Ad26.COV2.S vaccine versus placebo. These TCRs come from a person between 18 and 65 years old who received the Ad26.COV2.S COVID-19 vaccine or a placebo.

CDR3 sequence: CASSYAGQVRGYTF. CDR3 nucleotides: TGTGCCAGCAGTTACGCAGGACAGGTCCGAGGCTACACCTTC. The genes are TRBV6-5 and TRBJ1-2; 7 bases are shared with TRBD1. This CDR3 spans 14 amino acids. Trimming removed 2 bases from V and 8 bases from J; junction bases left unmatched: 8. CDR1 and CDR2 from the germline V gene are MNHEY and SVGAGI.

The V gene is TRBV2, the J gene TRBJ2-1, with 8 bases lining up with TRBD2. Per the germline V gene, CDR1 is SNHLY and CDR2 is FYNNEI. J lost 7 bases, V lost 8 bases, and 10 bases had no gene match. This CDR3 spans 14 amino acids. The CDR3 DNA is TGTGCCAGCGGCGTCGGGGGGGCTTGGAATGAGCAGTTCTTC. Translating gives CASGVGGAWNEQFF.

A note on this clone: Germline is not matched at one junction end, which may reflect a read error. This chain links TRBV6-5 with TRBJ1-1; the D gene is possibly TRBD1 (5 bases). There are 15 residues in the CDR3. Germline-derived CDR1 and CDR2 are MNHEY and SVGAGI. CDR3 loop: CASSTNLRAPPGRIF. As DNA, the CDR3 is TGTGCCAGCAGTACCAACCTCAGGGCCCCCCCCGGGAGGATCTTT.

This chain uses TRBV29-1 with TRBJ2-5; 9 bases align to TRBD1. The CDR3 length is 16 residues. Germline V CDR1 and CDR2: SQVTM, ANQGSEA. V was pared by 4 bases and J by 4 bases, with 13 bases of the junction left unmatched. CDR3 loop: CSVAGTRTGVRETQYF. In DNA form, the CDR3 reads TGCAGCGTTGCCGGAACCCGGACAGGGGTGAGAGAGACCCAGTACTTC.

The chain joins TRBV5-4 to TRBJ2-1; D is possibly TRBD2 (6 bases). Germline CDR1 SGHNT, CDR2 YYREEE (reference sequence). Trimming pared 4 bases from V and 13 bases from J, leaving 15 bases between. The CDR3 covers 12 residues. The CDR3 reads CASSPGDWRQFF. The DNA for the CDR3 is TGTGCCAGCAGCCCCGGGGACTGGAGACAGTTCTTC.

The V and J genes are TRBV5-6 and TRBJ2-1, with unresolved D. V was pared by 1 base and J by 9 bases, with 5 bases between. Germline V gene data show CDR1 as SGHDT and CDR2 as YYEEEE. CDR3 size: 11 residues. The CDR3 nucleotides are TGTGCCAGCAGCTTGTTTCTTGAGCAGTTCTTC. Protein product: CASSLFLEQFF.

V is TRBV5-1 and J is TRBJ2-3; possibly TRBD2 for D (7 bases). Germline V gene data show CDR1 as SGHRS and CDR2 as YFSETQ. Deletions cut 3 bases from V and 0 bases from J, with 17 bases between. This CDR3 has 17 residues. The CDR3 DNA reads as TGCGCCAGCAGCTCTCTAAGCGCGGGGGCTAGCACAGATACGCAGTATTTT. This gives the protein CASSSLSAGASTDTQYF.

This clone was found a few times. The V and J genes are TRBV6-6 and TRBJ1-1; no definite D call. CDR1 is MNHNY, CDR2 SVGAGI, per germline (reference sequence). The CDR3 contains 15 residues. With 6 bases removed from V and 0 bases from J, the gap between germline ends came to 14 bases. Written as DNA, the CDR3 is TGTGCCAGCAGCCCCCCAGGAGGGTTGAACACTGAAGCTTTCTTT. Protein: CASSPPGGLNTEAFF.

The V and J genes are TRBV6-5 and TRBJ2-2; 8 bases fit TRBD1. The length of the CDR3 is 15 residues. Trimming removed 4 bases from V and 4 bases from J; junction bases left unmatched: 5. Germline-derived CDR1 and CDR2 are MNHEY and SVGAGI. This chain's CDR3 is CASSFGQGPTGELFF. The CDR3 DNA is TGTGCCAGCAGTTTTGGACAGGGCCCCACCGGGGAGCTGTTTTTT.

This chain joins TRBV20-1 and TRBJ2-1; D gene uncertain. CDR3 length equals 11 residues. The germline gives CDR1 DFQATT, CDR2 SNEGSKA (reference sequence). Between the trimmed V and J ends, which lost 2 bases and 5 bases, there was a span of 4 bases. The DNA for the CDR3 is TGCAGTGCTAGAAAAAACAATGAGCAGTTCTTC. Translated, it gives CSARKNNEQFF.

This clone was seen only once. The rearrangement uses TRBV4-3 and TRBJ1-1; D uncertain. The CDR3 loop spans 14 amino acids. The V gene lost 4 bases and the J gene lost 1 base, with 10 bases spanning the gap. Germline lookup yields CDR1 LGHNA and CDR2 YSLEER. CDR3 region: CASSLRHRNTEAFF. CDR3 in DNA: TGCGCCAGCAGCCTCCGACATCGGAACACTGAAGCTTTCTTT.

This chain connects TRBV13 to TRBJ2-1; 10 bases are a match to TRBD2. The ends lost 0 bases at V and 7 bases at J; junction bases unmatched: 0. Germline V CDR1 and CDR2: PRHDT, FYEKMQ (reference sequence). The length of the CDR3 is 14 residues. CDR3 amino acids: CASSLGLAGNEQFF. In nucleotides, the CDR3 is TGTGCCAGCAGCTTAGGACTAGCGGGAAATGAGCAGTTCTTC.

This clone has just one count. The chain uses TRBV28 and TRBJ2-3, with 8 nucleotides matching TRBD2. Per germline, CDR1 MDHEN and CDR2 SYDVKM. V was clipped by 3 bases and J by 0 bases; unmatched bases: 14. This CDR3 spans 19 amino acids. This CDR3 is CASSFGLERGRSSTDTQYF. The CDR3 region has the DNA TGTGCCAGCAGTTTTGGTTTGGAGCGGGGGAGGTCTAGCACAGATACGCAGTATTTT. Supplemented by reference TRBV28 and TRBJ2-3, the full variable domain reads DVKVTQSSRYLVKRTGEKVFLECVQDMDHENMFWYRQDPGLGLRLIYFSYDVKMKEKGDIPEGYSVSREKKERFSLILESASTNQTSMYLCASSFGLERGRSSTDTQYFGPGTRLTVL.

The chain uses TRBV18 and TRBJ2-3, with TRBD2 identical over 7 bases. This CDR3 comprises 17 residues. Germline V gene sequence: CDR1 KGHSH, CDR2 LQKENI. V trimming: 2 bases; J trimming: 1 base; junction bases outside the gene matches: 9. CDR3: CASSPVSGAGGTDTQYF. The CDR3 DNA reads as TGTGCCAGCTCACCAGTTTCTGGCGCGGGGGGCACAGATACGCAGTATTTT.

The rearrangement uses TRBV4-1 and TRBJ1-2, with TRBD1 as a possible D gene (6 bases). This CDR3 has 13 amino acids. The V gene's germline CDR1 is MGHRA and CDR2 YSYEKL. The V end lost 3 bases, the J end lost 6 bases, and 11 bases lay between the germline ends. CDR3 in amino acids: CASSQSQGDGYTF. CDR3 nucleotide sequence: TGCGCCAGCAGCCAGTCACAGGGAGATGGCTACACCTTC.

The chain is built from TRBV5-1 and TRBJ1-2, with 9 bases matching TRBD1. From germline, CDR1 is SGHRS and CDR2 YFSETQ. Trimming took 2 bases from V and 8 from J; bases not matched to a gene: 13. The length of the CDR3 is 16 residues. The CDR3 sequence is CASSFQPSGQGLGYTF. As DNA, the CDR3 is TGCGCCAGCAGCTTCCAACCTTCGGGACAGGGTTTGGGCTACACCTTC.

V is TRBV6-2 or TRBV6-3 and J is TRBJ1-5; 9 positions agree with TRBD1. Trimming removed 6 bases from V and 2 bases from J; junction bases left unmatched: 2. CDR3 size: 14 residues. Per the germline V gene, CDR1 is MNHEY and CDR2 is SVGEGT. CDR3 in DNA: TGTGCCAGCAGCTGGACAGGGGGCAATCAGCCCCAGCATTTT. It is translated as CASSWTGGNQPQHF.

The chain combines TRBV5-5 with TRBJ1-1, with D maybe TRBD1 (5 bases). The CDR3 is made up of 14 amino acids. The germline V and J ends were trimmed by 0 bases and 0 bases, with 6 bases remaining between them. In germline, CDR1 is SGHKS, CDR2 YYEKEE (reference sequence). The CDR3 DNA sequence: TGTGCCAGCAGCTTGGTGGGGGTGAACACTGAAGCTTTCTTT. Protein sequence: CASSLVGVNTEAFF. Using reference TRBV5-5 and TRBJ1-1 for the parts outside the CDR3, the full variable domain is DAGVTQSPTHLIKTRGQQVTLRCSPISGHKSVSWYQQVLGQGPQFIFQYYEKEERGRGNFPDRFSARQFPNYSSELNVNALLLGDSALYLCASSLVGVNTEAFFGQGTRLTVV.

The chain couples TRBV12-3 or TRBV12-4 to TRBJ1-5; 7 nucleotides match TRBD1. With 6 bases clipped from V and 10 bases from J, the junction kept 9 bases outside the gene matches. The CDR3 is 13 residues long. The CDR3 nucleotides are TGTGCCAGCAGGCCGGGACAGAGCGTCCCCCAGCATTTT. As protein: CASRPGQSVPQHF.